These 22 T cell receptor beta chains were sequenced from one sample in a study of CD8 T cells in ankylosing spondylitis. TCRdb processed the 5' RACE reads anew with MiXCR; each CDR3 protein has one entry. There are around 180,000 distinct CDR3 sequences in the sample; 15% to 20% occur only once, and approximately 4.3% lies in the top ten. Specimen: blood, either unsorted or a sorted T cell fraction (not recorded which). The receptors were gathered from a male donor aged 5 to 30 with ankylosing spondylitis or in good health (not recorded which).

At least ten counts were recorded for this clonotype. V gene TRBV11-2 combines with J gene TRBJ2-1; the D is unclear. The germline CDR1 and CDR2 sequences are SGHAT and FQNNGV. The CDR3 is 16 residues long. Trimming removed 5 bases from V and 4 bases from J, with 18 bases in between. The CDR3 region is CASSPEGGRTYNEQFF. The CDR3, as DNA: TGTGCCAGCAGCCCCGAAGGCGGCCGTACATACAATGAGCAGTTCTTC.

V gene TRBV27 combines with J gene TRBJ2-1; 8 nucleotides match TRBD2. The V segment lost 6 bases and the J segment 5 bases; nucleotides outside the gene matches: 6. This CDR3 is 14 amino acids long. Germline values: CDR1 MNHEY, CDR2 SMNVEV (reference sequence). CDR3 in DNA: TGTGCCAGCAGCCCGGGACTAGGACACAATGAGCAGTTCTTC. The encoded protein is CASSPGLGHNEQFF.

This clonotype was seen ten or more times. The chain recombines TRBV13 with TRBJ1-1, with D possibly TRBD1 on 5 matching bases. CDR1 and CDR2 (germline): PRHDT, FYEKMQ (reference sequence). V dropped 5 bases and J dropped 1 base, with 11 bases sitting between them. The CDR3 sequence is 14 residues long. The chain's CDR3 is CASSKGPENTEAFF. In DNA, the CDR3 is TGTGCCAGCAGCAAGGGACCGGAGAACACTGAAGCTTTCTTT.

This clonotype has ten or more counts. The V and J genes are TRBV10-3 and TRBJ2-7; D not resolved. The germline CDR1 and CDR2 sequences are ENHRY and SYGVKD. With 3 bases removed from V and 1 base from J, the gap between germline ends came to 10 bases. The CDR3 is made up of 14 amino acids. Here the CDR3 reads CAISDGKISYEQYF. CDR3 in DNA: TGTGCCATCAGTGATGGCAAAATTTCCTACGAGCAGTACTTC.

This clonotype was counted between two and nine times. The chain carries TRBV4-3 and TRBJ2-7; TRBD2 is a possible D gene (6 bases). Germline assignment: CDR1 LGHNA and CDR2 YSLEER. V shed 1 base and J shed 4 bases, with 17 bases lying between them. The CDR3 has 16 residues. CDR3 DNA: TGCGCCAGCAGCCAAGCCGGGGAGCGGGCAAATTACGAGCAGTACTTC. As protein: CASSQAGERANYEQYF.

This clonotype has only a few counts. This rearrangement joins TRBV20-1 to TRBJ2-7, with 8 bases fitting TRBD2. Germline V gene lookup returns CDR1 DFQATT and CDR2 SNEGSKA (reference sequence). J lost 2 bases, V lost 3 bases, and 12 bases had no gene match. This CDR3 comprises 16 residues. The CDR3: CSASPGLAGRTYEQYF. The CDR3 DNA is TGCAGTGCTAGTCCAGGGCTAGCGGGTAGGACCTACGAGCAGTACTTC.

This clonotype was picked up many times. The gene calls are TRBV20-1 and TRBJ2-5, with D maybe TRBD1 (5 bases). Deletions cut 6 bases from V and 1 base from J, with 12 bases between. Germline values: CDR1 DFQATT, CDR2 SNEGSKA (reference sequence). This CDR3 spans 13 amino acids. The CDR3 DNA reads as TGCAGTGCAAGGCGCCAGGGCCAAGAGACCCAGTACTTC. As protein: CSARRQGQETQYF.

This clonotype was seen repeatedly, ten times or more. The V and J genes are TRBV5-6 and TRBJ2-1; 8 bases align to TRBD2. V lost 3 bases to trimming and J lost 16 bases; unmatched junction nucleotides: 12. Germline CDR1 is SGHDT and CDR2 is YYEEEE. The CDR3 sequence is 13 residues long. CDR3 loop: CASSSTSASTGFF. CDR3 nucleotide sequence: TGTGCCAGCAGCTCGACTAGCGCTTCTACAGGATTCTTC.

This chain connects TRBV7-9 to TRBJ2-7; 8 nucleotides line up with TRBD1. CDR3 length equals 14 residues. CDR1 SEHNR and CDR2 FQNEAQ come from the germline V gene (reference sequence). Trimming cost V 1 base and J 5 bases; bases outside gene matches: 4. The CDR3 sequence: CASSLGTGHHEQYF. CDR3 DNA sequence: TGTGCCAGCAGCTTAGGGACAGGGCACCACGAGCAGTACTTC.

The chain joins TRBV5-4 to TRBJ2-7; D is unclear. Trimming stripped 2 bases from V and 6 bases from J, with 18 bases between. The CDR3 runs to 15 residues. From germline, CDR1 is SGHNT and CDR2 YYREEE (reference sequence). The CDR3, as DNA: TGTGCCAGCAGCTTTGCCGAGGCTAGACAAGGCGAGCAGTACGTC. It encodes CASSFAEARQGEQYV.

The CDR3 loop reads CASSLGSGGQPQHF. The CDR3 bases are TGTGCCAGCAGCTTAGGATCGGGTGGGCAGCCCCAGCATTTT. The rearrangement links TRBV7-9 to TRBJ1-5; no reliable D call. CDR1 is SEHNR, CDR2 FQNEAQ, per germline (reference sequence). The CDR3 length is 14 residues. The V gene lost 1 base and the J gene lost 7 bases, with 11 bases spanning the gap.

This clonotype has a count of ten or more. The chain employs TRBV13 and TRBJ2-1; TRBD2 matches 16 bases. Germline V gene sequence: CDR1 PRHDT, CDR2 FYEKMQ (reference sequence). The junction had 3 bases not matched to a gene; V was cut back by 5 bases and J by 2 bases. The CDR3 loop spans 17 amino acids. In DNA form, the CDR3 reads TGTGCCAGCAGCCCGGGGACTAGCGGGAGGGCCTACAATGAGCAGTTCTTC. This gives the protein CASSPGTSGRAYNEQFF.

This clonotype was counted at least ten times. The chain employs TRBV7-8 and TRBJ2-1; the D gene is possibly TRBD1 (6 bases). The V gene's germline CDR1 is SGHVS and CDR2 FQNEAQ. Trimming removed 4 bases from V and 9 bases from J, with 10 bases in between. The CDR3 length is 12 residues. CDR3 amino acids: CASSSGQFEQFF. For the CDR3, the DNA is TGTGCCAGCAGCTCAGGACAGTTTGAGCAGTTCTTC.

This clonotype has a single count. The chain carries TRBV20-1 and TRBJ1-4; a weak D match, TRBD1 (6 bases). With 0 bases removed from V and 8 bases from J, the gap between germline ends came to 19 bases. CDR3 length equals 16 residues. From germline, CDR1 is DFQATT and CDR2 SNEGSKA (reference sequence). The chain's CDR3 is CSARDLTGLRDEKLFF. CDR3 coding DNA: TGCAGTGCTAGAGACCTTACAGGGCTGAGAGACGAAAAACTGTTTTTT.

Ten or more counts support this clonotype. The chain has TRBV20-1 and TRBJ2-3; D is unclear. The germline V gene encodes CDR1 DFQATT and CDR2 SNEGSKA (reference sequence). CDR3 length equals 13 residues. With 4 bases removed from V and 1 base from J, the gap between germline ends came to 9 bases. The CDR3 sequence is CSAKGIRTDTQYF. In DNA, the CDR3 is TGCAGTGCTAAGGGTATCCGCACAGATACGCAGTATTTT.

This clonotype was found many times. This sequence joins TRBV18 and TRBJ2-1; D is unresolved. This CDR3 has 13 residues. Trimming shortened V by 4 bases and J by 9 bases, and 13 bases separated the two germline ends. Germline CDR1 and CDR2: KGHSH and LQKENI. The CDR3 spells CASSLKSSLEQFF. In nucleotides, the CDR3 is TGTGCCAGCTCACTTAAATCAAGTCTTGAGCAGTTCTTC.

The table lists this clonotype with many counts. The rearrangement uses TRBV25-1 and TRBJ1-1; unclear D gene. The V end lost 10 bases, the J end lost 1 base, and 13 bases lay between the germline ends. The CDR3 runs to 13 residues. Germline V CDR1 and CDR2: MGHDK, SYGVNS. The CDR3 is CATRQRANTEAFF. The CDR3 DNA reads as TGTGCCACCAGGCAAAGGGCGAACACTGAAGCTTTCTTT.

This clonotype was detected a few times. The gene calls are TRBV20-1 and TRBJ1-5; the match to TRBD1 covers 12 bases. Unmatched junction bases numbered 11, after V lost 7 bases and J lost 7 bases. Germline lookup yields CDR1 DFQATT and CDR2 SNEGSKA (reference sequence). This CDR3 has 15 amino acids. CDR3 DNA: TGCAGTGTCCACGGGACAGGGGGCTTGGGGCAGCCCCAGCATTTT. It encodes CSVHGTGGLGQPQHF.

The chain has TRBV19 and TRBJ2-1; TRBD2 matches 7 bases. Germline assignment: CDR1 LNHDA and CDR2 SQIVND (reference sequence). V lost 3 bases to trimming and J lost 8 bases; unmatched junction nucleotides: 1. CDR3 size: 12 residues. CDR3 bases: TGTGCCAGTAGTATGGGGGGGTATGAGCAGTTCTTC. This encodes CASSMGGYEQFF.

There are many counts of this clonotype. Written as DNA, the CDR3 is TGTGCCAGCAGCTCAACCCCGGCGGGTAAAAACATTCAGTACTTC. Translated: CASSSTPAGKNIQYF. The chain recombines TRBV7-2 with TRBJ2-4; a possible D gene is TRBD2 (5 bases). The V gene lost 4 bases and the J gene lost 4 bases, with 14 bases spanning the gap. The CDR3 has 15 residues. The germline gives CDR1 SGHTA, CDR2 FQGNSA.

This clonotype was seen many times. V gene TRBV7-2 combines with J gene TRBJ2-1; TRBD2 matches 8 bases. CDR1 is SGHTA and CDR2 is FQGNSA in the germline V gene. The CDR3 contains 16 residues. Trimming removed 2 bases from V and 3 bases from J; junction bases left unmatched: 6. The CDR3 DNA reads as TGTGCCAGCAGCTTATCCCCCCTAGCGGGCTACAATGAGCAGTTCTTC. Protein sequence: CASSLSPLAGYNEQFF.

This clonotype was counted ten times or more. The gene calls are TRBV28 and TRBJ2-2; D is uncertain. This CDR3 is 13 amino acids long. CDR1 and CDR2 (germline): MDHEN, SYDVKM. The V end was cut by 5 bases, the J end by 1 base, with 5 bases between. The CDR3 DNA reads as TGTGCCAGCAGTCCGGGGAACACCGGGGAGCTGTTTTTT. Translated: CASSPGNTGELFF.